This T cell receptor (beta chain) was found in a study of patients and donors after allogeneic stem cell transplantation. In TCRdb, the RT-PCR reads were re-called with MiXCR into one record per CDR3 protein. Counted here are about 230,000 distinct CDR3 sequences, 11% to 15% occurring once; the ten biggest clones make up around 10%. The TCR was taken from a human donor who was either an allogeneic HSCT recipient or a stem cell or donor lymphocyte infusion donor (not recorded which). It is not recorded whose cells these are; they may come from a transplant donor. Sequences were obtained from blood, either unsorted or a sorted T cell fraction (not recorded which).

Here the CDR3 reads CSASRAGGKDTQYF. The CDR3 bases are TGCAGTGCTAGTAGGGCGGGAGGCAAAGATACGCAGTATTTT. V is TRBV20-1 and J is TRBJ2-3, with 8 bases matching TRBD2. The CDR3 extends over 14 amino acids. Germline-derived CDR1 and CDR2 are DFQATT and SNEGSKA (reference sequence). V lost 3 bases and J lost 5; bases outside the gene matches: 7.